What follows describes a single TCR beta chain. Profiling relied on immunoSEQ multiplex PCR, and the TCRdb table lists in-frame clones only, not all of them. Here the sample spans about 89,000 clones, about 94% being singletons. The data stem from a study of technical replicates of blood from a handful of donors. The V and J ends lost 0 bases and 7 bases respectively, with 4 bases between them. CDR1 and CDR2 from the germline V gene are LNHDA and SQIVND (reference sequence). The CDR3 contains 13 residues. Specimen: T cells isolated from PBMCs. The chain joins TRBV19 to TRBJ1-6; D remains unclear. The TCR originated in a human donor in good health. For the CDR3, the DNA is TGTGCCAGTAGTATAGAGGGCAATTCACCCCTCCACTTT. Translating it yields CASSIEGNSPLHF.